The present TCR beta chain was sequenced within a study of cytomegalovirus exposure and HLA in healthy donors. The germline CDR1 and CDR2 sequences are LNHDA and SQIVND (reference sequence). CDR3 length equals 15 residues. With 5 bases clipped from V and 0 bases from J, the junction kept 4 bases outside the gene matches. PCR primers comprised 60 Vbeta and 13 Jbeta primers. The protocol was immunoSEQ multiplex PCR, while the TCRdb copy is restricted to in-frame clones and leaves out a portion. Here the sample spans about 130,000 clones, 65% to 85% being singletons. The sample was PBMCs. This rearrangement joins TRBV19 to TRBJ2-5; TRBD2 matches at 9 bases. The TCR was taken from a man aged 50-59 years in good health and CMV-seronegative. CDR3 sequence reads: CASSRASGDQETQYF. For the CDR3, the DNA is TGTGCCAGTAGTCGGGCTAGCGGGGACCAAGAGACCCAGTACTTC.